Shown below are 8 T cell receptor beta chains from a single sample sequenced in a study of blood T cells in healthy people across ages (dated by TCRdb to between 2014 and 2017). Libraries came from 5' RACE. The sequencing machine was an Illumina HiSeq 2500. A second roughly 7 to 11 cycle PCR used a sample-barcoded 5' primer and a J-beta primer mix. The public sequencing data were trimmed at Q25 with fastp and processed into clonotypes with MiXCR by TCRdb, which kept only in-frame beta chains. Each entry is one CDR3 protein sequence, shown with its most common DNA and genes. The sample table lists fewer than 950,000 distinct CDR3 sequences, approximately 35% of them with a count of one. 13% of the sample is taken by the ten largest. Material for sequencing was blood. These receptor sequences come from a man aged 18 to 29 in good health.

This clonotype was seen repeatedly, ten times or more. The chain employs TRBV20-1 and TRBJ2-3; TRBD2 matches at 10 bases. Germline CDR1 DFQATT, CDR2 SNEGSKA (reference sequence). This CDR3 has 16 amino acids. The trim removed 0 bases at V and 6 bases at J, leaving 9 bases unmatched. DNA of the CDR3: TGCAGTGCTAGAGATAGCAGCGGGGGGGCCACGGATACGCAGTATTTT. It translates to CSARDSSGGATDTQYF.

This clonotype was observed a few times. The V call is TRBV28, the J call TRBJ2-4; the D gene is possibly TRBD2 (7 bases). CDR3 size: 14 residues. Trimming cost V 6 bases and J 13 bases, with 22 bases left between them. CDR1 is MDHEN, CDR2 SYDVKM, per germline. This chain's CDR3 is CASRLGGGPSQQYF. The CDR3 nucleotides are TGTGCCAGCAGATTAGGGGGGGGGCCCTCTCAGCAGTACTTC.

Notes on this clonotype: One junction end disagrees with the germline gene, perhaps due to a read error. CDR3 sequence (DNA): TGTGCCGGCAGTCTCTCTTCAGGGCCCAATGAGCAGTTCTTC. Translated: CAGSLSSGPNEQFF. The rearrangement joins TRBV6-2 or TRBV6-3 to TRBJ2-1; possible D gene TRBD1, 5 bases. Germline V gene sequence: CDR1 MNHEY, CDR2 SVGEGT. There are 14 residues in the CDR3.

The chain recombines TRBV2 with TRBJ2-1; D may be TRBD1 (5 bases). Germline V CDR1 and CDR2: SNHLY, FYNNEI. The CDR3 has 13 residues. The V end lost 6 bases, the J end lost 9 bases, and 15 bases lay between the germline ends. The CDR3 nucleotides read TGTGCCAGCAGCATAGGCAGGGTGGGTGAGCAGTTCTTC. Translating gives CASSIGRVGEQFF.

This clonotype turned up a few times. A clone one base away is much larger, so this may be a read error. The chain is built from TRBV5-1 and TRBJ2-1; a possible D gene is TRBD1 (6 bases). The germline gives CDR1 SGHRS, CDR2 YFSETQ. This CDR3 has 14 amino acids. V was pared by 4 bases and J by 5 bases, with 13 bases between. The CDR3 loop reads CASSVAAGDNEQFF. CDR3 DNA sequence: TGCGCCAGCAGCGTGGCAGCAGGGGACAATGAGCAGTTCTTC.

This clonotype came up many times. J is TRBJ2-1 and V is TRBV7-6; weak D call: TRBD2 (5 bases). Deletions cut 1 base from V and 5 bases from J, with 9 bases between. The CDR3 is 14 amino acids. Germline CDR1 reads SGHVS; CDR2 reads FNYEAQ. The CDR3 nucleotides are TGTGCCAGCAGCTTAGGCGGGTCCCACAATGAGCAGTTCTTC. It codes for CASSLGGSHNEQFF. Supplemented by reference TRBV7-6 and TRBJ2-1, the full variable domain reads GAGVSQSPRYKVTKRGQDVALRCDPISGHVSLYWYRQALGQGPEFLTYFNYEAQQDKSGLPNDRFSAERPEGSISTLTIQRTEQRDSAMYRCASSLGGSHNEQFFGPGTRLTVL.

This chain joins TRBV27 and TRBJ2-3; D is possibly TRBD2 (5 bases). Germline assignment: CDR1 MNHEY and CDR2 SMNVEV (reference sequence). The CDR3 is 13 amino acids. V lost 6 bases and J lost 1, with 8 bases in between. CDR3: CASRALGTDTQYF. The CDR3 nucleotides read TGTGCCAGCAGGGCACTAGGCACAGATACGCAGTATTTT.

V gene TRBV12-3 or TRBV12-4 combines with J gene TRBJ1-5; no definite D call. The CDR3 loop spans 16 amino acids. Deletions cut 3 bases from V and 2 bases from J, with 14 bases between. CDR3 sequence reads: CASSLGLGNGNQPQHF. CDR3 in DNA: TGTGCCAGCAGTTTGGGTTTGGGGAATGGCAATCAGCCCCAGCATTTT.